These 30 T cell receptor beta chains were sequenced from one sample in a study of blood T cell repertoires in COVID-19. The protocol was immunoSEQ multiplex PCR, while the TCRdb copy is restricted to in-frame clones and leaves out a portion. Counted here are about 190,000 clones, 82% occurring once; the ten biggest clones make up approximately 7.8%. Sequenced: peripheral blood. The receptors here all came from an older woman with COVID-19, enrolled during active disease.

This chain's CDR3 is CASNHGTSLITDTQYF. In DNA, the CDR3 is TGTGCCAGCAACCATGGGACTAGCCTTATCACAGATACGCAGTATTTT. The genes are TRBV5-8 and TRBJ2-3, with 9 bases aligning to TRBD2. CDR1 and CDR2 from the germline V gene are SGHTS and YDEGEE. Trimming at V came to 6 bases and at J to 2 bases, leaving 10 bases not matched to a gene. CDR3 length equals 16 residues.

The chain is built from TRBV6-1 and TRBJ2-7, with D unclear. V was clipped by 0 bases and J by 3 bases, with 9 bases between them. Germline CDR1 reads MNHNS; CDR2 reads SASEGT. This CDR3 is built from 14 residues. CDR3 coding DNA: TGTGCCAGCAGTGAAGCGAGGCTGTACTACGAGCAGTACTTC. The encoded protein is CASSEARLYYEQYF.

This CDR3 reads CASAFKGRDRFSKNIQYF. CDR3 bases: TGTGCTAGTGCCTTTAAGGGTAGGGACAGGTTTTCCAAAAACATTCAGTACTTC. The rearrangement uses TRBV12-5 and TRBJ2-4, with 8 positions matching TRBD1. The V and J ends lost 7 bases and 2 bases, in that order; junction bases with no gene match: 16. The CDR3 length is 18 residues. CDR1 and CDR2 from the germline V gene are LGHNT and FRNRAP.

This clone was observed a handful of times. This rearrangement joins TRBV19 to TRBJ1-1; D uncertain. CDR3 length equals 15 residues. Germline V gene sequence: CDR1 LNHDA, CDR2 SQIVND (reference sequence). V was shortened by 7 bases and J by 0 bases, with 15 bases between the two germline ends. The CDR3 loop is CASTQRTNLNTEAFF. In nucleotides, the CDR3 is TGTGCCAGTACCCAGCGAACAAACTTGAACACTGAAGCTTTCTTT.

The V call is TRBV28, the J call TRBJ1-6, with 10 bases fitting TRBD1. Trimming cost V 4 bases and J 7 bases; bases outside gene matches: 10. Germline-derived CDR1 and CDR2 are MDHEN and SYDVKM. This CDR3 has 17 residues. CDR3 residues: CASSSGQGLLGNSPLHF. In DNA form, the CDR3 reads TGTGCCAGCAGTTCGGGACAGGGGCTTTTAGGCAATTCACCCCTCCACTTT.

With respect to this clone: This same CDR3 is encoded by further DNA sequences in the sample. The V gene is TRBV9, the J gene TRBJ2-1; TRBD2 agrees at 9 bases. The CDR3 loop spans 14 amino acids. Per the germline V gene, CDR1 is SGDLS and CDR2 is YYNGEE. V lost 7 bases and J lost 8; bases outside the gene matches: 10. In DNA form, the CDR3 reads TGTGCCAGCTGGCGGGGGGGTAGTGGGGATGAGCAGTTCTTC. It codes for CASWRGGSGDEQFF.

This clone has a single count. This CDR3 is CASSPRLAGGYEQYF. For the CDR3, the DNA is TGTGCCAGCAGCCCGAGACTAGCGGGAGGATACGAGCAGTACTTC. The chain has TRBV7-2 and TRBJ2-7, with 13 bases matching TRBD2. Per the germline V gene, CDR1 is SGHTA and CDR2 is FQGNSA. The V gene end was trimmed by 5 bases and the J gene end by 4 bases; junction bases not matched to a gene: 5. The CDR3 extends over 15 amino acids.

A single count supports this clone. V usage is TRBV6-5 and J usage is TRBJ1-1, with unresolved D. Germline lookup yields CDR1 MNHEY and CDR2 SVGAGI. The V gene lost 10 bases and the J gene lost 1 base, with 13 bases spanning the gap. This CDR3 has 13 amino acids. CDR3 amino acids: CATSRQPNTEAFF. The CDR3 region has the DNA TGTGCCACCTCGAGGCAGCCGAACACTGAAGCTTTCTTT.

CDR3 in DNA: TGTGCCAGCTCACCCTATTCCGGAGAAGGTGAACAGCCCCAGCATTTT. Translated, it gives CASSPYSGEGEQPQHF. The chain couples TRBV18 to TRBJ1-5, with D hard to call. This CDR3 region has 16 residues. In germline, CDR1 is KGHSH, CDR2 LQKENI. V dropped 3 bases and J dropped 7 bases, with 19 bases sitting between them.

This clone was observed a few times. The CDR3 protein is CASSLAGNRDNEQYF. Here the CDR3 DNA reads TGTGCCAGTAGTCTAGCCGGGAACAGAGACAACGAGCAGTACTTC. The J gene is TRBJ2-7, the V gene TRBV19; TRBD2 might be the D (5 bases). The V gene lost 5 bases and the J gene lost 5 bases, with 19 bases spanning the gap. The CDR3 spans 15 residues. Per the germline V gene, CDR1 is LNHDA and CDR2 is SQIVND (reference sequence).

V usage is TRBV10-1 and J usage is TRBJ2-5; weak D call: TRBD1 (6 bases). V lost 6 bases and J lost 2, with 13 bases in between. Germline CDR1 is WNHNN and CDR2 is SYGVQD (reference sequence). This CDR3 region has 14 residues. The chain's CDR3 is CASSRDNLQETQYF. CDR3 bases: TGCGCCAGCAGCCGGGACAACCTACAAGAGACCCAGTACTTC.

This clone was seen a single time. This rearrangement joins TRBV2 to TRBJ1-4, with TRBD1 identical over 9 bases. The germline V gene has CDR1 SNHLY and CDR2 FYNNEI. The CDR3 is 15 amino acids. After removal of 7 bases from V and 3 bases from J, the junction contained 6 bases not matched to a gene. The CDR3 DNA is TGTGCCAGCAATTCACAGGGGGCGCCTAATGAAAAACTGTTTTTT. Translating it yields CASNSQGAPNEKLFF.

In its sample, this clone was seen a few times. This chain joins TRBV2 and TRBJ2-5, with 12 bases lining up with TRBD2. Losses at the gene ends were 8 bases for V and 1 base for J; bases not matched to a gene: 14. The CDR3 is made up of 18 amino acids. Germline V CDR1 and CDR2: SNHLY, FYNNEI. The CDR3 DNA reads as TGTGCCAGCGGCTTGACGGCTAGCGGGGGGGCTGGCCAAGAGACCCAGTACTTC. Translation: CASGLTASGGAGQETQYF. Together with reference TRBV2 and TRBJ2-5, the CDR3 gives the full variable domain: EPEVTQTPSHQVTQMGQEVILRCVPISNHLYFYWYRQILGQKVEFLVSFYNNEISEKSEIFDDQFSVERPDGSNFTLKIRSTKLEDSAMYFCASGLTASGGAGQETQYFGPGTRLLVL.

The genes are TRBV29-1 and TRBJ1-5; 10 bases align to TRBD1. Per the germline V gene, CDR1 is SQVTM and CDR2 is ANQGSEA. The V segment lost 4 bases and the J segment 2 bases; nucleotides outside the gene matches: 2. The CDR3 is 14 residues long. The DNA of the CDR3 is TGCAGCGTTGGGGACAGGGGCGGCAATCAGCCCCAGCATTTT. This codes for CSVGDRGGNQPQHF.

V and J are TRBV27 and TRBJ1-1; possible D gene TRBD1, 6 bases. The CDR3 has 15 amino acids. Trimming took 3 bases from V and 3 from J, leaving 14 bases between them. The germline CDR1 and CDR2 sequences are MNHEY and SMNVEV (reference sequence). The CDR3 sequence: CASSLYTGWDTEAFF. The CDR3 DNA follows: TGTGCCAGCAGTTTGTATACAGGGTGGGACACTGAAGCTTTCTTT.

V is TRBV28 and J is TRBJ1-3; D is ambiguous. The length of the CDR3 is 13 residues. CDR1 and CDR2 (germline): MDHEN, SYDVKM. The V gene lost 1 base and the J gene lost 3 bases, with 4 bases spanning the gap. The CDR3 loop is CASSLSVGNTIYF. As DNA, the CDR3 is TGTGCCAGCAGTTTATCCGTTGGAAACACCATATATTTT.

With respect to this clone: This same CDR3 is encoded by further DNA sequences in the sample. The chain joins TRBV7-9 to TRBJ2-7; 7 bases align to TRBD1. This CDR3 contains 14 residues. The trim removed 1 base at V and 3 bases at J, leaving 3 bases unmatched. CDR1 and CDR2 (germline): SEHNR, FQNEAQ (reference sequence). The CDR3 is CASSLGTGVYEQYF. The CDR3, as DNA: TGTGCCAGCAGCTTAGGGACAGGCGTCTACGAGCAGTACTTC.

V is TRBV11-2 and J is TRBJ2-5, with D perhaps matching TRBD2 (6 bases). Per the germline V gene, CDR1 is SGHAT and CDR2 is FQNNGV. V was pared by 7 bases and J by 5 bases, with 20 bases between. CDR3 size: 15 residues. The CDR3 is CASTSSAGNGETQYF. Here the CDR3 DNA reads TGTGCCAGCACCTCGTCCGCGGGGAACGGGGAGACCCAGTACTTC.

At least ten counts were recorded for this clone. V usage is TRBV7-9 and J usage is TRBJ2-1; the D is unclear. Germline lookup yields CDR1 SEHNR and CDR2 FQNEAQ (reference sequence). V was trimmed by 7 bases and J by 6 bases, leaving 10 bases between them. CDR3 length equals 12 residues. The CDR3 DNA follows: TGTGCCAGCAAAGCGAACGCCAATGAGCAGTTCTTC. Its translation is CASKANANEQFF.

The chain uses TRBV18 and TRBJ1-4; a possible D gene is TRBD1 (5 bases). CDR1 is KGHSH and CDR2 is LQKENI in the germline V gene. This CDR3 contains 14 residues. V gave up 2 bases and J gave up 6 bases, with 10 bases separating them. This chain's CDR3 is CASSPKGTDEKLFF. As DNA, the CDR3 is TGTGCCAGCTCACCAAAAGGGACTGATGAAAAACTGTTTTTT.

CDR3 in DNA: TGTGCCAGCAGCGGGAGCATTGTCGGCAACGAGCAGTACTTC. Protein product: CASSGSIVGNEQYF. J is TRBJ2-7 and V is TRBV6-5, with D perhaps TRBD2 (6 bases). The CDR3 sequence is 14 residues long. Germline CDR1 and CDR2: MNHEY and SVGAGI. Trimming pared 6 bases from V and 5 bases from J, leaving 17 bases between.

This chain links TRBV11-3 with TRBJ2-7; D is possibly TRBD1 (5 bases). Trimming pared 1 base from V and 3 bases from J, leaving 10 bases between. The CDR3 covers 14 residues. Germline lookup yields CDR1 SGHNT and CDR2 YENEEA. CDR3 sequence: CASSLGGEGYEQYF. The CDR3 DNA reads TGTGCCAGCAGCTTAGGGGGCGAAGGCTACGAGCAGTACTTC.

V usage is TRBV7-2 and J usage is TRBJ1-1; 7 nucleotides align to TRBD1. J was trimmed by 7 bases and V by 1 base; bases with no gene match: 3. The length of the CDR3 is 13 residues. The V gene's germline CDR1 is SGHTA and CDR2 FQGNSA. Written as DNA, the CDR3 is TGTGCCAGCAGCTTAGGGACAGGAGATGAAGCTTTCTTT. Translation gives CASSLGTGDEAFF.

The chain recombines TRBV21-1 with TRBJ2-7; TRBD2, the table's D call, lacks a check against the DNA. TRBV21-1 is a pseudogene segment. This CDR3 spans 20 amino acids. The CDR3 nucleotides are TGTGCCAGCAGCAAATTTCTGGCCTCCCCCACTAGCGGGAGCCCCCACGAGCAGTACTTC. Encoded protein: CASSKFLASPTSGSPHEQYF.

The CDR3 is CASSLARQGPRYTF. The DNA of the CDR3 is TGTGCCAGCAGCTTAGCGCGACAGGGGCCACGCTACACCTTC. The chain carries TRBV7-2 and TRBJ1-2; 8 bases map to TRBD1. The ends lost 0 bases at V and 9 bases at J; junction bases unmatched: 6. Germline assignment: CDR1 SGHTA and CDR2 FQGNSA. The CDR3 loop spans 14 amino acids.

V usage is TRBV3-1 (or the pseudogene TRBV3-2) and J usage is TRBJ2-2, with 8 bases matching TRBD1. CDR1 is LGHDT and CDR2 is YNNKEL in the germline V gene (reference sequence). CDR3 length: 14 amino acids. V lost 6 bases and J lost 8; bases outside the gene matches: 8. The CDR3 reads CASRGQGFLGELFF. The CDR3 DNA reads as TGTGCCAGCAGAGGACAGGGTTTTTTAGGGGAGCTGTTTTTT.

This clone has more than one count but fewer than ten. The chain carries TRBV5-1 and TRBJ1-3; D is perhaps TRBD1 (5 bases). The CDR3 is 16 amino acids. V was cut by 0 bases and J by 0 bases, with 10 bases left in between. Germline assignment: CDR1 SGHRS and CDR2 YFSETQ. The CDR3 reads CASSLGTSLSGNTIYF. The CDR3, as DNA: TGCGCCAGCAGCTTGGGGACAAGCCTCTCTGGAAACACCATATATTTT.

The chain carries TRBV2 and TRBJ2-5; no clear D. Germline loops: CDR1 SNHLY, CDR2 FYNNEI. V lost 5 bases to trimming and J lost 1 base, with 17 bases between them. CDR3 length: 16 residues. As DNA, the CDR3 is TGTGCCAGCAGTCAGGAATCAGGCGACGGCCAAGAGACCCAGTACTTC. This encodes CASSQESGDGQETQYF.

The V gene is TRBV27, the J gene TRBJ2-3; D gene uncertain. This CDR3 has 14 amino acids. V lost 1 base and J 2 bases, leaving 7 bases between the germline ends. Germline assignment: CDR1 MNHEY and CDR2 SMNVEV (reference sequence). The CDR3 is CASSLFSITDTQYF. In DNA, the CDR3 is TGTGCCAGCAGTTTATTCAGTATCACAGATACGCAGTATTTT.

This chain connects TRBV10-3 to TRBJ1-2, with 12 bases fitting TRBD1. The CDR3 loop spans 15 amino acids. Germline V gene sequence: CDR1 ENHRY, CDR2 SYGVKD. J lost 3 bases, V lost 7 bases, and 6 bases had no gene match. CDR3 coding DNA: TGTGCCATCACCGGGACAGGGGGCGCGGACTATGGCTACACCTTC. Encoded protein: CAITGTGGADYGYTF.